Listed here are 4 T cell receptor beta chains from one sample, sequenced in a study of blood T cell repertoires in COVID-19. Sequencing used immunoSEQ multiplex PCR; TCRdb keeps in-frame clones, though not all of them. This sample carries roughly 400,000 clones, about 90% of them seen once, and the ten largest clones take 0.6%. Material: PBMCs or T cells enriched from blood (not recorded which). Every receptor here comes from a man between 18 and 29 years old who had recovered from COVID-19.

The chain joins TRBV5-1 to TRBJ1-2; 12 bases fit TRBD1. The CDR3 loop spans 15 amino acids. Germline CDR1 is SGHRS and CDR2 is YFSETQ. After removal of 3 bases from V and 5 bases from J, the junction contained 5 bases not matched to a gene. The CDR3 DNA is TGCGCCAGCAGCTCGGGACAGGGGGCGCGTTATGGCTACACCTTC. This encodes CASSSGQGARYGYTF.

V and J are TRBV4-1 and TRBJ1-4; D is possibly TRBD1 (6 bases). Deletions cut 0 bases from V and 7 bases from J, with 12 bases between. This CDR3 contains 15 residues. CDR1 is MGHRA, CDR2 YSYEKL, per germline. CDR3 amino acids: CASSQEGATPEKLFF. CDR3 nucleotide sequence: TGCGCCAGCAGCCAAGAGGGGGCAACCCCTGAAAAACTGTTTTTT.

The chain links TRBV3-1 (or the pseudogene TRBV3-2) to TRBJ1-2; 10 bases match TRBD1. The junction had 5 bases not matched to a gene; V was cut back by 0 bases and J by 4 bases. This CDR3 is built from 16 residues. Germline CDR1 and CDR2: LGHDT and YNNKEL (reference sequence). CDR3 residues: CASSQDATGGLYGYTF. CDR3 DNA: TGTGCCAGCAGCCAAGACGCGACAGGGGGCCTCTATGGCTACACCTTC.

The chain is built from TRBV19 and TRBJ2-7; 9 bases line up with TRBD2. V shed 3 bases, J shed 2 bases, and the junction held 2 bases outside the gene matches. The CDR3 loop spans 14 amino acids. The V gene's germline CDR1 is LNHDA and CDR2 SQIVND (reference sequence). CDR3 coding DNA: TGTGCCAGTAGTATGGCGGGGGGGGCCTACGAGCAGTACTTC. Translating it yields CASSMAGGAYEQYF.